This is a list of T cell receptor beta chains from one sample in a study of CD8 T cells in Susac syndrome. TCRdb passed the immunoSEQ multiplex PCR reads through MiXCR, listing each CDR3 protein once. There are about 130,000 distinct CDR3 sequences in the sample; approximately 90% occur only once, and around 0.22% lies in the top ten. The specimen sequenced was CD8+ T cells from PBMCs. Source of these receptors: a human donor with multiple sclerosis. CDR3s include the opening cysteine and the closing phenylalanine or tryptophan. Clone sizes are given selectively: once, few, many, or a class where the clone is expanded.

CDR3: CASSQNWPSAAYNEQFF
V: TRBV4-1
length: 17
size: NA

CDR3: CASSLGDLGPGELFF
V: TRBV11-2
length: 15
size: NA

CDR3: CASSYYDPRDGYTF
V: TRBV6-5
length: 14
size: NA

CDR3: CASSDKNEQETQYF
V: TRBV4-1
length: 14
size: NA

CDR3: CASSLRPEAFF
V: TRBV7-9
length: 11
size: once

CDR3: CSAQRVSYNEQFF
V: TRBV20-1
length: 13
size: NA

CDR3: CASSYSGSWTQYF
V: TRBV6-6
length: 13
size: NA

CDR3: CASSPLNSYEQYF
V: TRBV7-8
length: 13
size: few

CDR3: CASSQDRTLNTEAFF
V: TRBV4-3
length: 15
size: NA

CDR3: CASSLATGPYEQYF
V: TRBV7-9
length: 14
size: NA

CDR3: CASSQGGRGGRTEAFF
V: TRBV3-1
length: 16
size: NA

CDR3: CASSLSGTSGLSGDEQFF
V: TRBV5-1
length: 18
size: NA

CDR3: CASSNIAGAYEQYF
V: TRBV6-2/TRBV6-3
length: 14
size: NA

CDR3: CASSPEVGDQETQYF
V: TRBV3-1
length: 15
size: NA

CDR3: CASSDRVGANVLTF
V: TRBV28
length: 14
size: NA

CDR3: CASSLRVSGGYEQYF
V: TRBV7-6
length: 15
size: NA

CDR3: CASSHGISYEQYF
V: TRBV14
length: 13
size: NA

CDR3: CASSQDLGTGGNEQFF
V: TRBV3-1
length: 16
size: NA

CDR3: CALRIDGEGLDTEAFF
V: TRBV30
length: 16
size: NA

CDR3: CASSLEGQGYLSNEQFF
V: TRBV28
length: 17
size: NA

CDR3: CASSLHGGFYGYTF
V: TRBV6-2/TRBV6-3
length: 14
size: NA

CDR3: CALNGGRTVVNVLTF
V: TRBV30
length: 15
size: NA

CDR3: CAWSDGGRHREQYF
V: TRBV30
length: 14
size: NA

CDR3: CASSPSNYGYTF
V: TRBV6-2/TRBV6-3
length: 12
size: few

CDR3: CASRSGVGGVYEQYF
V: TRBV6-5
length: 15
size: NA

CDR3: CASREGTAATYEQYF
V: TRBV5-4
length: 15
size: NA

CDR3: CASSASLGGIAGLSTDTQYF
V: TRBV11-1
length: 20
size: NA

CDR3: CSAHTWENTIYF
V: TRBV29-1
length: 12
size: once

CDR3: CASSYSGGHEQYF
V: TRBV27
length: 13
size: NA

CDR3: CASTLDRAGKKANYGYTF
V: TRBV23-1
length: 18
size: NA

CDR3: CASSPAHRGYTGELFF
V: TRBV4-3
length: 16
size: NA

CDR3: CSATPSGMVGFGNEQFF
V: TRBV20-1
length: 17
size: NA

CDR3: CASSLAGLDLPSYGYTF
V: TRBV7-9
length: 17
size: NA

CDR3: CASSSSGTSGKETQYF
V: TRBV12-3/TRBV12-4
length: 16
size: NA

CDR3: CASSFPTESGETQYF
V: TRBV28
length: 15
size: once

CDR3: CASSLQGPRDGYTF
V: TRBV4-1
length: 14
size: NA

CDR3: CASSLVELGIGRFGEFF
V: TRBV7-8
length: 17
size: once

CDR3: CASNPPGLAGGNEQFF
V: TRBV2
length: 16
size: NA

CDR3: CASSQGTGYEQYF
V: TRBV3-1
length: 13
size: NA

CDR3: CAWSVIGAAGELFF
V: TRBV30
length: 14
size: NA

CDR3: CASSLSPRNEQFF
V: TRBV5-1
length: 13
size: once

CDR3: CSVGSAYEQYF
V: TRBV29-1
length: 11
size: NA

CDR3: CATSSRTGQGTDTQYF
V: TRBV15
length: 16
size: NA

CDR3: CASSIYYDSNQPQHF
V: TRBV19
length: 15
size: NA

CDR3: CAINDPGQDYEQYF
V: TRBV2
length: 14
size: NA

CDR3: CASTPQVPNQPQHF
V: TRBV19
length: 14
size: NA

CDR3: CASSEAGTEAFF
V: TRBV2
length: 12
size: NA

CDR3: CASSPDEREIADTQYF
V: TRBV19
length: 16
size: NA

CDR3: CASSDSRAYEQYF
V: TRBV3-1
length: 13
size: NA

CDR3: CASGTGQGTDTQYF
V: TRBV2
length: 14
size: NA